This record concerns one T cell receptor beta chain sequence. Its antigen is not known. This sample was included in a study of blood T cells in healthy people across ages. Study outcomes and limitations: With age, beta diversity per million T cells declined roughly linearly, significantly by 30 to 40.

Russia was home to the donors, healthy Caucasian individuals aged roughly 6 to 90. A second PCR of about 6 to 12 cycles used a sample-barcoded 5' primer and a J-beta primer mix. One entry per CDR3 protein, called by TCRdb with MiXCR from the 5' RACE reads. The sample yields more than 650,000 distinct CDR3 sequences, approximately 55% seen once. Germline V gene sequence: CDR1 MDHEN, CDR2 SYDVKM. This CDR3 comprises 15 residues. Trimming removed 6 bases at V and 2 bases at J, with 11 bases between. This chain uses TRBV28 with TRBJ2-6, with unresolved D. The receptor's source is an elderly man in good health. What was sequenced was blood. For the CDR3, the DNA is TGTGCCAGCAGCTACCAACGGGCTGGGGCCAACGTCCTGACTTTC. Its translation: CASSYQRAGANVLTF.